Below are 15 T cell receptor beta chains sequenced from a single sample in a study of cytomegalovirus exposure and HLA in healthy donors. The assay was immunoSEQ multiplex PCR, and TCRdb's table has in-frame clones only and misses some. The table has some 120,000 clones, under 90% seen once. Sequenced input: PBMCs. The receptors come from a woman under 30 in good health and CMV-seronegative.

The table lists this clone with a few counts. The chain links TRBV10-1 to TRBJ1-1; D not resolved. The germline V gene has CDR1 WNHNN and CDR2 SYGVQD (reference sequence). V was pared by 5 bases and J by 2 bases, with 6 bases between. This CDR3 comprises 12 residues. Written as DNA, the CDR3 is TGCGCCAGCAGTCACATTAACACTGAAGCTTTCTTT. Amino acid sequence: CASSHINTEAFF.

This chain uses TRBV2 with TRBJ1-5; a weak D match, TRBD1 (5 bases). This CDR3 is 13 amino acids long. The germline V and J ends were trimmed by 4 bases and 3 bases, with 7 bases remaining between them. Germline values: CDR1 SNHLY, CDR2 FYNNEI. The CDR3 spells CASSAGINQPQHF. CDR3 nucleotide sequence: TGTGCCAGCAGTGCAGGGATCAATCAGCCCCAGCATTTT.

The chain has TRBV7-6 and TRBJ2-1; no clear D gene. V was clipped by 3 bases and J by 8 bases, with 8 bases between them. Germline loops: CDR1 SGHVS, CDR2 FNYEAQ. The CDR3 is made up of 12 amino acids. CDR3 region: CASSFVGDEQFF. Here the CDR3 DNA reads TGTGCCAGCAGCTTTGTCGGAGATGAGCAGTTCTTC.

This rearrangement joins TRBV7-9 to TRBJ1-2; D call uncertain. This CDR3 is built from 12 residues. V gave up 7 bases and J gave up 4 bases, with 10 bases separating them. Germline V lookup: CDR1 SEHNR, CDR2 FQNEAQ (reference sequence). The CDR3 nucleotides read TGTGCCAGCACTCGGGTATTCTATGGCTACACCTTC. It translates to CASTRVFYGYTF. Looking up the rest from reference TRBV7-9 and TRBJ1-2 gives the full variable domain: DTGVSQNPRHKITKRGQNVTFRCDPISEHNRLYWYRQTLGQGPEFLTYFQNEAQLEKSRLLSDRFSAERPKGSFSTLEIQRTEQGDSAMYLCASTRVFYGYTFGSGTRLTVV.

This clone was seen more than once but under ten times. The chain combines TRBV4-1 with TRBJ2-1, with 10 bases matching TRBD2. CDR3 length equals 16 residues. With 8 bases clipped from V and 5 bases from J, the junction kept 12 bases outside the gene matches. Germline V gene lookup returns CDR1 MGHRA and CDR2 YSYEKL. The CDR3 region has the DNA TGCGCCAGCTTCCCCGCGGGACTAGCGAAAAACAATGAGCAGTTCTTC. Translating gives CASFPAGLAKNNEQFF.

V and J are TRBV6-1 and TRBJ1-2, with D unclear. Germline CDR1 is MNHNS and CDR2 is SASEGT. V gave up 3 bases and J gave up 5 bases, with 7 bases separating them. The CDR3 is made up of 12 amino acids. CDR3 sequence reads: CASSDGSYGYTF. As DNA, the CDR3 is TGTGCCAGCAGTGACGGTTCATATGGCTACACCTTC.

This chain connects TRBV29-1 to TRBJ2-1; D is perhaps TRBD2 (6 bases). Germline V gene lookup returns CDR1 SQVTM and CDR2 ANQGSEA. This CDR3 comprises 15 residues. The V and J ends lost 3 bases and 0 bases respectively, with 12 bases between them. The DNA of the CDR3 is TGCAGCGTTGATGGAGGGAATCTCTCCTACAATGAGCAGTTCTTC. Translation gives CSVDGGNLSYNEQFF.

The genes are TRBV14 and TRBJ1-3, with TRBD1 as a possible D gene (5 bases). V was trimmed by 6 bases and J by 4 bases, leaving 10 bases between them. Germline CDR1 SGHDN, CDR2 FVKESK. The CDR3 covers 13 residues. The DNA for the CDR3 is TGTGCCAGCAGAGATGGGGGGGGAAACACCATATATTTT. Amino acids: CASRDGGGNTIYF.

The chain joins TRBV21-1 to TRBJ2-7; the table's D gene call, TRBD1, was not cross checked with the DNA. TRBV21-1 is a known pseudogene. The length of the CDR3 is 13 residues. CDR3 coding DNA: TGTGCCAGCAGCACACGGACAGACTACGAGCAGTACTTC. Translation: CASSTRTDYEQYF.

In its sample, this clone was seen once. The genes are TRBV29-1 and TRBJ1-2; a possible D gene is TRBD1 (6 bases). The germline gives CDR1 SQVTM, CDR2 ANQGSEA. There are 12 residues in the CDR3. The V end lost 7 bases, the J end lost 1 base, and 10 bases lay between the germline ends. The CDR3 DNA reads as TGCAGCGCCTACAGGGTTAACTATGGCTACACCTTC. This sequence encodes CSAYRVNYGYTF.

This chain joins TRBV19 and TRBJ2-2; 10 bases agree with TRBD2. Germline-derived CDR1 and CDR2 are LNHDA and SQIVND (reference sequence). Trimming at V came to 8 bases and at J to 4 bases, leaving 13 bases not matched to a gene. This CDR3 comprises 17 residues. The CDR3 DNA reads as TGTGCCAGTGTCCCCCCTAGCGGGAGTATGAGCACCGGGGAGCTGTTTTTT. Protein: CASVPPSGSMSTGELFF.

This clone has a handful of counts. V and J are TRBV27 and TRBJ1-2; D may be TRBD1 (5 bases). The length of the CDR3 is 11 residues. With 10 bases removed from V and 5 bases from J, the gap between germline ends came to 11 bases. Germline CDR1 MNHEY, CDR2 SMNVEV (reference sequence). CDR3 in DNA: TGTGCCACCTCATCAGGGTATGGCTACACCTTC. Amino acid sequence: CATSSGYGYTF.

In regard to this clone: This CDR3 is also generated by other DNA sequences in the sample. The CDR3 nucleotides read TGTGCCAGCTCACCCGGACTAGCGGGAGACAATGAGCAGTTCTTC. Encoded protein: CASSPGLAGDNEQFF. V and J are TRBV18 and TRBJ2-1; 13 bases line up with TRBD2. The V and J ends lost 3 bases and 5 bases, in that order; junction bases with no gene match: 1. CDR1 is KGHSH, CDR2 LQKENI, per germline. CDR3 length equals 15 residues.

V gene TRBV6-1 combines with J gene TRBJ1-1; the match to TRBD1 covers 10 bases. Germline CDR1 MNHNS, CDR2 SASEGT. The CDR3 is 14 amino acids. The junction had 3 bases not matched to a gene; V was cut back by 7 bases and J by 1 base. The CDR3 coding sequence is TGTGCCAGCACTCGACAGGGGGCGAACACTGAAGCTTTCTTT. It specifies CASTRQGANTEAFF.

This rearrangement joins TRBV2 to TRBJ2-7; D might be TRBD1 (6 bases). Germline CDR1 reads SNHLY; CDR2 reads FYNNEI. The ends were cut back, 7 bases at V and 4 bases at J, with 8 bases in the middle. This CDR3 region has 11 residues. The CDR3 nucleotides are TGTGCCAGCAACAGGGCTTACGAGCAGTACTTC. This codes for CASNRAYEQYF.